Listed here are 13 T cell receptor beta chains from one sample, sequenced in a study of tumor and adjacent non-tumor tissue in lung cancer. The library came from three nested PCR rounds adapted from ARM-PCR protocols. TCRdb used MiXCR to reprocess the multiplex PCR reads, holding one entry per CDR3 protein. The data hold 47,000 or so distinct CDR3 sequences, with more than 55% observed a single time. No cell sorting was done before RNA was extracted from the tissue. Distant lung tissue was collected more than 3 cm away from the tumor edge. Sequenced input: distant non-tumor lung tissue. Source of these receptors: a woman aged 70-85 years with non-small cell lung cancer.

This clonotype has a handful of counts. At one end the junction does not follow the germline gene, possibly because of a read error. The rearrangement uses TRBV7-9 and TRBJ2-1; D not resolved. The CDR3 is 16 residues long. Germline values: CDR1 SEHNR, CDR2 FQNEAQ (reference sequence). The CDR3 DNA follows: TGCGCCAGCAGTCCCAAGAAGGCACTTTCCTACAATGAGCAGTTCTTC. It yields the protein CASSPKKALSYNEQFF.

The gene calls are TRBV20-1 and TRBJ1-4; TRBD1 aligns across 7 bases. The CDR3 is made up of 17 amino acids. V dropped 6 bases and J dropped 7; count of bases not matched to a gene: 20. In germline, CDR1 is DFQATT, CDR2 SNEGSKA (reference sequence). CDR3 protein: CSALPLQGGGFGEKLFF. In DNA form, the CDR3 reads TGCAGTGCCCTCCCGTTGCAGGGGGGCGGCTTCGGTGAAAAACTGTTTTTT.

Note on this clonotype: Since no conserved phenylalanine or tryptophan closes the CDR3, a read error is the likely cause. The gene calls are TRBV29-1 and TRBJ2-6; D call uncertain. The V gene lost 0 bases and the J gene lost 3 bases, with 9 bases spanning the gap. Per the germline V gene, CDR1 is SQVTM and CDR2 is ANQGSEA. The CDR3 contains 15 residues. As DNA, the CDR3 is TGCAGCGTTGAAGACAGGAGCTTTGGGGCCAACGTCCTGACTCTC. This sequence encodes CSVEDRSFGANVLTL.

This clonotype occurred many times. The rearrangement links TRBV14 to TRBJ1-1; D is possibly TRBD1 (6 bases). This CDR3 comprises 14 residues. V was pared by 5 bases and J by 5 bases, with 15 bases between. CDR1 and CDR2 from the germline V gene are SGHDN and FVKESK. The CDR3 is CASSKRQVETEAFF. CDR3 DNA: TGTGCCAGCAGCAAACGACAGGTCGAGACTGAAGCTTTCTTT.

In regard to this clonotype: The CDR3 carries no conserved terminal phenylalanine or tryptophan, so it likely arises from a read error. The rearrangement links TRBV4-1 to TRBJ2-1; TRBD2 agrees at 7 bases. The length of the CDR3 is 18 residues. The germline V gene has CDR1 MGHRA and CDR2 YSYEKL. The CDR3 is CASSQEGISREIYDEQFS. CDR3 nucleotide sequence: TGCGCCAGCAGCCAAGAAGGTATATCGCGGGAGATCTACGATGAGCAGTTCTCC.

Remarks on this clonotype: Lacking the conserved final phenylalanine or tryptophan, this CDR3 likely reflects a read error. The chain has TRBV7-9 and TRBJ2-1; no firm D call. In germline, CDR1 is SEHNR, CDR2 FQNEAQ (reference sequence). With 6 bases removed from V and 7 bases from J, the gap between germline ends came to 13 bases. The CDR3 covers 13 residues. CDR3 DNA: TGTGCCAGCAGTCAGTCGGTATATAATGAGCAGTTCTTA. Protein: CASSQSVYNEQFL.

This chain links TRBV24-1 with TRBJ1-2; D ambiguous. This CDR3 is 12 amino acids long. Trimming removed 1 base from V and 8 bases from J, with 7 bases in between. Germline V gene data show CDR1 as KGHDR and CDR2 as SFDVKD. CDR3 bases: TGTGCCACCAGTGATTTATGGACGGGCTACACCTTC. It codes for CATSDLWTGYTF.

CDR3 sequence: CARDNRDRGDTQYF. As DNA, the CDR3 is TGTGCCAGGGACAACCGGGACAGGGGAGATACGCAGTATTTT. The rearrangement uses TRBV6-1 and TRBJ2-3; 10 nucleotides align to TRBD1. Trimming removed 9 bases from V and 5 bases from J; junction bases left unmatched: 8. The CDR3 covers 14 residues. Per germline, CDR1 MNHNS and CDR2 SASEGT.

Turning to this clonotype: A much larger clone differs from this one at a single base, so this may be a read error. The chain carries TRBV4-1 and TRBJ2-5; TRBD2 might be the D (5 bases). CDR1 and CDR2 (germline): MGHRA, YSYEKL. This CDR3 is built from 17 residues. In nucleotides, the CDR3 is TGCGCCAGAAGCCAAGAACTCAGACTAACGGCCCAAGAGACCCAGTACTTC. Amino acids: CARSQELRLTAQETQYF.

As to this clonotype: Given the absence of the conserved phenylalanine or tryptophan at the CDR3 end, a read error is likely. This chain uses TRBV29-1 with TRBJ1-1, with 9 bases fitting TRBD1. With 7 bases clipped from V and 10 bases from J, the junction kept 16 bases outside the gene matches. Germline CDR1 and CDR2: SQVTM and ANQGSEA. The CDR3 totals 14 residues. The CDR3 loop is CSADSQGQGGGAFL. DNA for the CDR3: TGCAGCGCTGACAGTCAGGGACAGGGAGGGGGAGCTTTCTTA.

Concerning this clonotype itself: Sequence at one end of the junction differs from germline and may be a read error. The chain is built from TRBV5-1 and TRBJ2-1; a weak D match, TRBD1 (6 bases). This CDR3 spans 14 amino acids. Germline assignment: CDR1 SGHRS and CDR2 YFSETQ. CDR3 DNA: TGCGCCAGCAGCTCCGGACAGAACTACAATGAGCAGCCCTTC. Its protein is CASSSGQNYNEQPF.

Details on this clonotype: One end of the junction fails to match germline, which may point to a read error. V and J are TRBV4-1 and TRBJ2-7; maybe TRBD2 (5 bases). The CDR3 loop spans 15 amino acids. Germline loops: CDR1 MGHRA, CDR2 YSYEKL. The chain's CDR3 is CASSQRSGGTYKQYF. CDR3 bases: TGCGCCAGCAGCCAAAGGAGCGGTGGAACCTACAAGCAGTACTTC.

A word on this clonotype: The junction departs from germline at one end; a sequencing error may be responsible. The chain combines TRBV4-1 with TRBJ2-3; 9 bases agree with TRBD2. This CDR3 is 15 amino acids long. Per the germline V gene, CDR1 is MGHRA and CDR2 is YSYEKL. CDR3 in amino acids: CTSRRYSGGTDTQYF. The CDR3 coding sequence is TGCACCAGCAGGCGCTATAGCGGGGGCACAGATACGCAGTATTTC.